This T cell receptor beta chain was documented in a study of blood T cell repertoires in COVID-19. Across the whole study: Donors in the United States, Italy and Spain gave samples during acute or convalescent COVID-19. In each case, the material was cDNA or gDNA derived from T cells, B-cell-depleted T cells, or PBMCs.

V was clipped by 3 bases and J by 2 bases, with 10 bases between them. Germline-derived CDR1 and CDR2 are KGHSH and LQKENI. This CDR3 comprises 14 residues. While infection was still active, Seattle patients were enrolled and then followed longitudinally. As processed by the authors: Cell counts per sample came from amplifying reference gene primers. Profiled with immunoSEQ multiplex PCR; TCRdb holds only in-frame clones, not every one. For V, J and clone size, that table is used; D and trimming come from the DNA. The table records hundreds of thousands of clones, 87% of them present only once. Concerning this clone: Distinct nucleotide sequences in the sample also encode this CDR3.

The source is a woman aged 60-75 years with COVID-19, enrolled during active disease. The chain uses TRBV18 and TRBJ1-1; D is ambiguous. The specimen sequenced was peripheral blood. The CDR3 nucleotides are TGTGCCAGCTCACCGCGGACTGCAAACACTGAAGCTTTCTTT. It is translated as CASSPRTANTEAFF.